This TCR beta chain emerged from a study of CD8+CD57+ T cells in acquired aplastic anemia. Overall study context: DNA per sorted CD4+ or CD8+ sample ranged about 0.17 to 30 ug, averaging 3.2 ug.

Genomic DNA templated the TCR beta VDJ and CDR3 profiling. TCRdb redid the calling of the reads with MiXCR, one entry per CDR3 protein. The profile shows 150,000 to 200,000 distinct CDR3 sequences, less than 50% of them singletons. This CDR3 has 15 residues. J gave up 7 bases and V 8 bases, and 12 bases lay outside the gene matches. Germline CDR1 and CDR2: SGDLS and YYNGEE. Patients included in sequencing had previously demonstrated CD8+CD57+ cell expansion by flow cytometry. Patient blood was sampled before any therapy had been received. Whole-study results and caveats: Patients versus controls showed no significant CD8+ Simpson's diversity difference. Between patients and controls, around 31 CD8+ CDR3 sequences were found in common.

Note on this clonotype: Its target is unknown.

The source material was sorted CD4+, CD8+, or CD8+CD57+ T cells (not recorded which) from PBMCs. This sequence joins TRBV9 and TRBJ2-7, with TRBD2 matching over 13 bases. The receptor was derived from a human donor with aplastic anemia. CDR3 sequence reads: CASHSGTGLAGEQYF. The CDR3 bases are TGTGCCAGTCATTCTGGAACGGGACTAGCGGGGGAGCAGTACTTC.